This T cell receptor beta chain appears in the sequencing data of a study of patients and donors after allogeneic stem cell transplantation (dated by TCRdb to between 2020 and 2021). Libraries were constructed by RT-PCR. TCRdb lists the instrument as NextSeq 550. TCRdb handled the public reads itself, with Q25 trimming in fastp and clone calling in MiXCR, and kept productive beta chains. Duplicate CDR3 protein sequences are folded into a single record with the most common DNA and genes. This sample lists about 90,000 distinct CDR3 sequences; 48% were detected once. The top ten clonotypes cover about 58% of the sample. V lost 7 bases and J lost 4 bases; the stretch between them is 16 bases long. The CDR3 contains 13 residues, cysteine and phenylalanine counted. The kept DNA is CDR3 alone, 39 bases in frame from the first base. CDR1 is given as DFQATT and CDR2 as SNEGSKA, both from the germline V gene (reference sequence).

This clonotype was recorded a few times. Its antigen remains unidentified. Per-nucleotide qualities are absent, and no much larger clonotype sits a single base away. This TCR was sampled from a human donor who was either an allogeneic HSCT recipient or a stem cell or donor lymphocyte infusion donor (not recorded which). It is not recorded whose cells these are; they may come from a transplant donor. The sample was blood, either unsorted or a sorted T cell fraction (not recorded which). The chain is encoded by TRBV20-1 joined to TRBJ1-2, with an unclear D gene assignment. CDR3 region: CSVIIPGSYGYTF. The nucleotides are TGCAGTGTCATTATCCCTGGGAGCTATGGCTACACCTTC.